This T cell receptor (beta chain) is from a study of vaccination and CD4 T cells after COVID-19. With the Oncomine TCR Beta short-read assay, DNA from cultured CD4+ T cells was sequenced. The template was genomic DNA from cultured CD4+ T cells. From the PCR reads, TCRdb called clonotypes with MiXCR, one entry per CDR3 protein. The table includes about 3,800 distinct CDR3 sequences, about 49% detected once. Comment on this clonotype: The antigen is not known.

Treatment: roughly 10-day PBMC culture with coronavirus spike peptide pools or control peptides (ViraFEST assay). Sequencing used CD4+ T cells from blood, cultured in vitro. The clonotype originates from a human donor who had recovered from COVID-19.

The CDR3 bases are TGTGCCAGCAGCTACCACAGGGGCTCCTCTGGGGCCAACGTCCTGACTTTC. Translating it yields CASSYHRGSSGANVLTF. The gene calls are TRBV7-3 and TRBJ2-6; 7 bases match TRBD1. CDR1 is SGHTA, CDR2 FQGTGA, per germline. V was pared by 4 bases and J by 0 bases, with 6 bases of the junction left unmatched. The CDR3 spans 17 residues.